This entry lists 29 T cell receptor beta chains sequenced from one sample in a study of blood T cell repertoires in COVID-19 (dated by TCRdb to about 2020). Library preparation used the immunoSEQ multiplex PCR assay. TCRdb provides this immuneACCESS table in a form limited to in-frame rearrangements. Some clones are lacking; in checked studies, under half of them reflect an unresolved V gene, and why the rest are absent is not known. This sample is represented by under 150,000 clones; around nine tenths of them were singletons. The biggest ten clones account for more than 7% of the sample. The source material was peripheral blood. The receptors shown here come from a woman aged 70-85 years who had recovered from COVID-19.

With respect to this clone: The sample holds other DNA sequences that translate to the same CDR3. The chain is built from TRBV30 and TRBJ1-6, with D possibly being TRBD1 (6 bases). The CDR3 is made up of 13 amino acids. Trimming stripped 3 bases from V and 10 bases from J, with 13 bases between. CDR1 is GTSNPN, CDR2 SVGIG, per germline (reference sequence). The chain's CDR3 is CAWSEGVGSPLHF. The CDR3 DNA sequence: TGTGCCTGGAGCGAGGGGGTGGGGTCACCCCTCCACTTT. The whole variable domain, remainder taken from reference TRBV30 and TRBJ1-6, is SQTIHQWPATLVQPVGSPLSLECTVEGTSNPNLYWYRQAAGRGLQLLFYSVGIGQISSEVPQNLSASRPQDRQFILSSKKLLLSDSGFYLCAWSEGVGSPLHFGNGTRLTVT.

The chain is built from TRBV7-3 and TRBJ2-1, with D possibly being TRBD2 (6 bases). V dropped 1 base and J dropped 7 bases, with 14 bases sitting between them. Germline V gene data show CDR1 as SGHTA and CDR2 as FQGTGA. This CDR3 spans 15 amino acids. The CDR3, as DNA: TGTGCCAGCAGCTTAAGGCCGGGAGTGGGTAATGAGCAGTTCTTC. The encoded protein is CASSLRPGVGNEQFF. Drawing the rest from reference TRBV7-3 and TRBJ2-1, the complete variable domain is GAGVSQTPSNKVTEKGKYVELRCDPISGHTALYWYRQSLGQGPEFLIYFQGTGAADDSGLPNDRFFAVRPEGSVSTLKIQRTERGDSAVYLCASSLRPGVGNEQFFGPGTRLTVL.

V and J are TRBV28 and TRBJ2-3, with D maybe TRBD2 (6 bases). Germline CDR1 is MDHEN and CDR2 is SYDVKM. The V end was cut by 5 bases, the J end by 3 bases, with 18 bases between. The length of the CDR3 is 16 residues. CDR3 protein: CASSPRRERGTDTQYF. CDR3 coding DNA: TGTGCCAGCAGTCCGCGGCGGGAAAGGGGAACAGATACGCAGTATTTT.

This chain links TRBV3-1 (or the pseudogene TRBV3-2) with TRBJ1-2; 7 nucleotides agree with TRBD1. The CDR3 has 14 amino acids. J lost 4 bases, V lost 4 bases, and 6 bases had no gene match. CDR1 LGHDT and CDR2 YNNKEL come from the germline V gene (reference sequence). As DNA, the CDR3 is TGTGCCAGCAGCCGCCGCAGGGGGGCCTATGGCTACACCTTC. Protein: CASSRRRGAYGYTF.

The V call is TRBV18, the J call TRBJ1-1; D may be TRBD1 (5 bases). V gave up 0 bases and J gave up 3 bases, with 11 bases separating them. The germline CDR1 and CDR2 sequences are KGHSH and LQKENI. The CDR3 contains 15 residues. CDR3 coding DNA: TGTGCCAGCTCACCACCACGGGGCGGGGACACTGAAGCTTTCTTT. Amino acid sequence: CASSPPRGGDTEAFF.

V gene TRBV7-2 combines with J gene TRBJ2-7; tentative D call: TRBD1 (6 bases). The CDR3 totals 14 residues. V was cut by 6 bases and J by 0 bases, with 12 bases left in between. Per the germline V gene, CDR1 is SGHTA and CDR2 is FQGNSA. The CDR3 DNA is TGTGCCAGCAGGCGTGAGACAGGCTCCTACGAGCAGTACTTC. It yields the protein CASRRETGSYEQYF.

This clone was seen a handful of times. The rearrangement links TRBV28 to TRBJ1-3, with D perhaps matching TRBD1 (5 bases). The CDR3 runs 15 residues. Trimming took off 2 bases at V and 4 bases at J, with 12 bases between the two ends. Germline V lookup: CDR1 MDHEN, CDR2 SYDVKM. The CDR3 DNA sequence: TGTGCCAGCAGTTTAGGGGGAGGAATCGGAAACACCATATATTTT. Its translation: CASSLGGGIGNTIYF.

This clone was seen more than once but under ten times. V and J are TRBV27 and TRBJ2-2; 13 bases line up with TRBD2. This CDR3 is built from 23 residues. V shed 1 base, J shed 6 bases, and the junction held 23 bases outside the gene matches. CDR1 is MNHEY, CDR2 SMNVEV, per germline (reference sequence). For the CDR3, the DNA is TGTGCCAGCAGTTTATTGGGAATAGGTCGGTCGAGGACTAGCGGGAGAAGGGCCGGGGAGCTGTTTTTT. It specifies CASSLLGIGRSRTSGRRAGELFF.

V usage is TRBV29-1 and J usage is TRBJ2-2, with 12 bases fitting TRBD2. CDR1 is SQVTM, CDR2 ANQGSEA, per germline. The V segment lost 6 bases and the J segment 1 base; nucleotides outside the gene matches: 6. The CDR3 loop spans 16 amino acids. CDR3 region: CSVGRGLAGNTGELFF. The CDR3 DNA is TGCAGCGTGGGTCGGGGACTAGCGGGGAACACCGGGGAGCTGTTTTTT.

The V and J genes are TRBV9 and TRBJ2-5; TRBD1 matches 11 bases. CDR1 is SGDLS and CDR2 is YYNGEE in the germline V gene. The CDR3 consists of 15 residues. V gave up 0 bases and J gave up 5 bases; unmatched junction bases: 3. The chain's CDR3 is CASSVGTGGGETQYF. The DNA for the CDR3 is TGTGCCAGCAGCGTAGGGACAGGGGGCGGCGAGACCCAGTACTTC. Full variable domain (outside the CDR3, taken from reference TRBV9 and TRBJ2-5): DSGVTQTPKHLITATGQRVTLRCSPRSGDLSVYWYQQSLDQGLQFLIQYYNGEERAKGNILERFSAQQFPDLHSELNLSSLELGDSALYFCASSVGTGGGETQYFGPGTRLLVL.

This clone appeared a few times. The rearrangement joins TRBV18 to TRBJ1-5, with 7 bases fitting TRBD1. Germline CDR1 reads KGHSH; CDR2 reads LQKENI. This CDR3 region has 13 residues. Germline trimming cut 5 bases from V and 7 bases from J; bases unmatched to any gene: 5. CDR3 region: CASSEGARQPQHF. The CDR3 region has the DNA TGTGCCAGCTCAGAGGGGGCTAGGCAGCCCCAGCATTTT. Variable domain in full (rest from reference TRBV18 and TRBJ1-5): NAGVMQNPRHLVRRRGQEARLRCSPMKGHSHVYWYRQLPEEGLKFMVYLQKENIIDESGMPKERFSAEFPKEGPSILRIQQVVRGDSAAYFCASSEGARQPQHFGDGTRLSIL.

The chain combines TRBV28 with TRBJ2-2; D unclear. V shed 7 bases and J shed 12 bases, with 12 bases lying between them. The CDR3 has 11 residues. Germline loops: CDR1 MDHEN, CDR2 SYDVKM. The CDR3 sequence: CASMRRGQLFF. CDR3 nucleotide sequence: TGTGCCAGCATGCGGCGCGGTCAGCTGTTTTTT.

Here the CDR3 DNA reads TGTGCCATCAGTGAGTGGCGGGGGGACAAAAACATTCAGTACTTC. This encodes CAISEWRGDKNIQYF. The V and J genes are TRBV10-3 and TRBJ2-4; 8 positions agree with TRBD2. The germline gives CDR1 ENHRY, CDR2 SYGVKD. V lost 1 base to trimming and J lost 3 bases; unmatched junction nucleotides: 2. This CDR3 contains 15 residues.

The chain carries TRBV11-2 and TRBJ2-1; 11 positions match TRBD2. CDR1 and CDR2 (germline): SGHAT, FQNNGV. The CDR3 consists of 16 residues. V shed 3 bases and J 10 bases; nucleotides not matched to a gene: 11. The CDR3 DNA sequence: TGTGCCAGCAGCTTTGGGATAGCGGGAGGGCTAGGGGAGCAGTTCTTC. Its translation: CASSFGIAGGLGEQFF.

The chain links TRBV2 to TRBJ1-5; possibly TRBD1 for D (5 bases). The CDR3 runs 14 residues. The V gene's germline CDR1 is SNHLY and CDR2 FYNNEI. Trimming took 6 bases from V and 4 from J, leaving 13 bases between them. The CDR3, as DNA: TGTGCCAGCAGGGCAGGGCGCAGTAATCAGCCCCAGCATTTT. This gives the protein CASRAGRSNQPQHF.

V is TRBV15 and J is TRBJ1-5; D unclear. The CDR3 runs to 15 residues. Looked up from germline, CDR1 is LNHNV and CDR2 is YYDKDF (reference sequence). V lost 3 bases to trimming and J lost 0 bases, with 9 bases between them. This CDR3 is CATSSRGYSNQPQHF. The CDR3 bases are TGTGCCACCAGCAGTCGAGGCTATAGCAATCAGCCCCAGCATTTT.

With respect to this clone: Sequence at one end of the junction differs from germline and may be a read error. The J gene is TRBJ2-2, the V gene TRBV6-5; TRBD1 agrees at 8 bases. CDR3 length: 15 amino acids. Germline V CDR1 and CDR2: MNHEY, SVGAGI. CDR3 sequence (DNA): TGTGCCAGCAGGCCCCAGGGGGCCAACACCAGGGAGCTGTTTTTT. It is translated as CASRPQGANTRELFF.

The chain couples TRBV4-3 to TRBJ2-2, with 8 bases aligning to TRBD1. After removal of 1 base from V and 8 bases from J, the junction contained 12 bases not matched to a gene. The CDR3 loop spans 17 amino acids. CDR1 and CDR2 (germline): LGHNA, YSLEER. CDR3 nucleotides: TGCGCCAGCAGCCAAGGAGCCGGGACAGGTGGGATAGGGGAGCTGTTTTTT. The encoded protein is CASSQGAGTGGIGELFF.

This chain links TRBV27 with TRBJ1-6; no reliable D call. V shed 3 bases and J shed 7 bases, with 10 bases lying between them. The CDR3 is made up of 14 amino acids. Germline loops: CDR1 MNHEY, CDR2 SMNVEV (reference sequence). The CDR3 reads CASSLGQWNSPLHF. The CDR3 DNA follows: TGTGCCAGCAGTTTGGGCCAGTGGAATTCACCCCTCCACTTT.

This chain links TRBV4-2 with TRBJ2-4; perhaps TRBD1 as D (6 bases). Trimming took off 4 bases at V and 6 bases at J, with 16 bases between the two ends. CDR1 and CDR2 from the germline V gene are LGHNA and YNFKEQ. This CDR3 region has 15 residues. CDR3 loop: CASSLTGPAINIQYF. In DNA, the CDR3 is TGTGCCAGCAGCCTCACAGGGCCCGCTATAAACATTCAGTACTTC.

The CDR3 DNA sequence: TGTGCCATCTCCACGGGGGGACTAGGTGCGTACGAGCAGTACTTC. This translates into CAISTGGLGAYEQYF. The chain joins TRBV10-3 to TRBJ2-7; TRBD2 matches at 8 bases. The CDR3 runs to 15 residues. CDR1 and CDR2 (germline): ENHRY, SYGVKD. J lost 4 bases, V lost 8 bases, and 13 bases had no gene match.

The chain combines TRBV7-9 with TRBJ2-1, with 11 bases aligning to TRBD2. The CDR3 is 15 amino acids. V lost 5 bases to trimming and J lost 4 bases; unmatched junction nucleotides: 4. Germline CDR1 SEHNR, CDR2 FQNEAQ (reference sequence). CDR3 nucleotide sequence: TGTGCCAGCAGCCCTAGCGGGAGGAGGTACAATGAGCAGTTCTTC. Protein sequence: CASSPSGRRYNEQFF. Variable domain in full (rest from reference TRBV7-9 and TRBJ2-1): DTGVSQNPRHKITKRGQNVTFRCDPISEHNRLYWYRQTLGQGPEFLTYFQNEAQLEKSRLLSDRFSAERPKGSFSTLEIQRTEQGDSAMYLCASSPSGRRYNEQFFGPGTRLTVL.

The rearrangement uses TRBV7-3 and TRBJ2-2; D ambiguous. The CDR3 length is 14 residues. Germline V gene sequence: CDR1 SGHTA, CDR2 FQGTGA. The V end was cut by 5 bases, the J end by 1 base, with 8 bases between. The CDR3 bases are TGTGCCAGCAGCCCCGCGCGGAACACCGGGGAGCTGTTTTTT. Translating it yields CASSPARNTGELFF. Full variable domain (outside the CDR3, taken from reference TRBV7-3 and TRBJ2-2): GAGVSQTPSNKVTEKGKYVELRCDPISGHTALYWYRQSLGQGPEFLIYFQGTGAADDSGLPNDRFFAVRPEGSVSTLKIQRTERGDSAVYLCASSPARNTGELFFGEGSRLTVL.

The chain employs TRBV6-5 and TRBJ1-2; tentative D call: TRBD1 (5 bases). The V end lost 0 bases, the J end lost 4 bases, and 12 bases lay between the germline ends. CDR3 length: 15 residues. Germline lookup yields CDR1 MNHEY and CDR2 SVGAGI. This chain's CDR3 is CASSYSPGTSYGYTF. In DNA, the CDR3 is TGTGCCAGCAGTTACTCACCAGGGACTAGCTATGGCTACACCTTC.

The chain combines TRBV9 with TRBJ2-7; a possible D gene is TRBD1 (6 bases). Germline CDR1 is SGDLS and CDR2 is YYNGEE. Trimming left V 3 bases short and J 6 bases short, with 16 bases between. The CDR3 is 14 residues long. CDR3 amino acids: CASSGTGTTPEQYF. The CDR3 DNA reads as TGTGCCAGCAGCGGTACCGGGACAACCCCCGAGCAGTACTTC.

The V and J genes are TRBV18 and TRBJ1-1, with 8 bases matching TRBD1. Trimming removed 6 bases from V and 4 bases from J; junction bases left unmatched: 7. The CDR3 spans 14 residues. Germline V CDR1 and CDR2: KGHSH, LQKENI. CDR3: CASSTGTGFTEAFF. As DNA, the CDR3 is TGTGCCAGCTCGACCGGGACAGGATTCACTGAAGCTTTCTTT. The full variable domain, completed using reference TRBV18 and TRBJ1-1, is NAGVMQNPRHLVRRRGQEARLRCSPMKGHSHVYWYRQLPEEGLKFMVYLQKENIIDESGMPKERFSAEFPKEGPSILRIQQVVRGDSAAYFCASSTGTGFTEAFFGQGTRLTVV.

The chain combines TRBV5-8 with TRBJ2-1; 7 bases line up with TRBD2. Germline lookup yields CDR1 SGHTS and CDR2 YDEGEE. There are 18 residues in the CDR3. Germline trimming cut 0 bases from V and 0 bases from J; bases unmatched to any gene: 9. The CDR3, as DNA: TGTGCCAGCAGCTTGGGGTGGGGCCGGGAGGCCTCCTACAATGAGCAGTTCTTC. Translating it yields CASSLGWGREASYNEQFF.

V usage is TRBV28 and J usage is TRBJ2-1; a possible D gene is TRBD1 (6 bases). This CDR3 is 15 amino acids long. V gave up 2 bases and J gave up 13 bases, with 21 bases separating them. Germline lookup yields CDR1 MDHEN and CDR2 SYDVKM. Here the CDR3 DNA reads TGTGCCAGCAGTTTAATCACGAAACTGTGGGGGCGACAGTTCTTC. Translation gives CASSLITKLWGRQFF.

The chain has TRBV19 and TRBJ2-3, with TRBD2 as a possible D gene (5 bases). V lost 6 bases and J 8 bases, leaving 15 bases between the germline ends. Germline V gives CDR1 LNHDA, CDR2 SQIVND (reference sequence). The CDR3 length is 13 residues. The CDR3 sequence: CASRRPGGGTQYF. As DNA, the CDR3 is TGTGCCAGTAGGCGGCCTGGAGGTGGTACGCAGTATTTT.